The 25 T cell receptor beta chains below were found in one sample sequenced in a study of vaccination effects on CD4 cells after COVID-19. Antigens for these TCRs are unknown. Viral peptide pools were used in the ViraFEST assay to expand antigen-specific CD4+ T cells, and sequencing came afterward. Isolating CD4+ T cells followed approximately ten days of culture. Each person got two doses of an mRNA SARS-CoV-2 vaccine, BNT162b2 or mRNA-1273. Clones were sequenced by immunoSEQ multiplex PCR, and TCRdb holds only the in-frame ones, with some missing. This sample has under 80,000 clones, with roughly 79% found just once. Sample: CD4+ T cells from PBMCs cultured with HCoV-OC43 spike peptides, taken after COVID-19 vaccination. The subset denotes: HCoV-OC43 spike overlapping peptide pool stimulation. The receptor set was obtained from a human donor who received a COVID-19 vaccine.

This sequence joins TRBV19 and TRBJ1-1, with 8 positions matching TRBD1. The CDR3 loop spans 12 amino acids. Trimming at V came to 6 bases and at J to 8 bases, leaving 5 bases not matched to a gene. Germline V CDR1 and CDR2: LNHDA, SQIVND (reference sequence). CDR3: CASSGQGGEAFF. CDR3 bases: TGTGCCAGTAGCGGACAGGGAGGCGAAGCTTTCTTT.

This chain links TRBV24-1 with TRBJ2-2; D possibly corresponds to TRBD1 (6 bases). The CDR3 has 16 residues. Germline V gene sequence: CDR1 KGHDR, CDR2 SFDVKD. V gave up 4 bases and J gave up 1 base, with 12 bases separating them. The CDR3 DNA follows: TGTGCCACCAGTGACCAGGGACACCAGAACACCGGGGAGCTGTTTTTT. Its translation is CATSDQGHQNTGELFF.

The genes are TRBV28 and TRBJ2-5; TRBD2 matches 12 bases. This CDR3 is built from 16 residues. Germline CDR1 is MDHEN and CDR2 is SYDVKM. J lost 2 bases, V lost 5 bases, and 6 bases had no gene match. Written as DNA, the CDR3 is TGTGCCAGCAGTCCTCAGCTAGCGGGGGGGCAAGAGACCCAGTACTTC. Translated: CASSPQLAGGQETQYF.

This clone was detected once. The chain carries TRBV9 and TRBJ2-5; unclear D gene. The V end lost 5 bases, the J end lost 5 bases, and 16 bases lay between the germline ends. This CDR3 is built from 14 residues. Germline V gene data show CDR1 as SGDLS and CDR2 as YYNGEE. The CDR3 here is CASSSPRELETQYF. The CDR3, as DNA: TGTGCCAGCAGTTCACCCCGCGAGCTCGAGACCCAGTACTTC.

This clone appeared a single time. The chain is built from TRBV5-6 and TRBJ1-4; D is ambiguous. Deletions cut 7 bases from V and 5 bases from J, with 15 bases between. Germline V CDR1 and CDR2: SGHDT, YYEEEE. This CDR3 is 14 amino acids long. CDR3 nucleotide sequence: TGTGCCAGCGCGCGGCGGAGATTAAATGAAAAACTGTTTTTT. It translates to CASARRRLNEKLFF.

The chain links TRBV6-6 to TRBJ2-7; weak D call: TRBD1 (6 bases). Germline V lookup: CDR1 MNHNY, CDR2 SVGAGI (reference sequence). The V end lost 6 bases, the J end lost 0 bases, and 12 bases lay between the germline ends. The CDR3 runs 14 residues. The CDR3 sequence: CASRVQGSSYEQYV. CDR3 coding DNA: TGTGCCAGCAGGGTACAGGGAAGCTCCTACGAGCAGTACGTC.

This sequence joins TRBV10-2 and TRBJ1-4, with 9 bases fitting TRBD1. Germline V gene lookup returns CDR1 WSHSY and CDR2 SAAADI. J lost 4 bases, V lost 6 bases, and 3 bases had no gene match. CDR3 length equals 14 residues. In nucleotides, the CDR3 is TGCGCCAGCAGGGAGACAGGGGGTAATGAAAAACTGTTTTTT. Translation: CASRETGGNEKLFF.

The CDR3 DNA sequence: TGTGCCAGCAGCTTAGGAAGCACCGGGGAGCTGTTTTTT. The encoded protein is CASSLGSTGELFF. The chain couples TRBV7-3 to TRBJ2-2; D not resolved. The ends were cut back, 2 bases at V and 4 bases at J, with 5 bases in the middle. Germline V gene sequence: CDR1 SGHTA, CDR2 FQGTGA. The CDR3 length is 13 residues.

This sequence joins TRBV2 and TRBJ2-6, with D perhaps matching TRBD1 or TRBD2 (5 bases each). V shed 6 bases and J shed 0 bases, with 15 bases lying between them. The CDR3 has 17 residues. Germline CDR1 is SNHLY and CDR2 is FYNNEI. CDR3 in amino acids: CASSGDGSYSGANVLTF. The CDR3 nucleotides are TGTGCCAGCAGCGGGGACGGATCTTACTCTGGGGCCAACGTCCTGACTTTC. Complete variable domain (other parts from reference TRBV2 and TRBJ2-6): EPEVTQTPSHQVTQMGQEVILRCVPISNHLYFYWYRQILGQKVEFLVSFYNNEISEKSEIFDDQFSVERPDGSNFTLKIRSTKLEDSAMYFCASSGDGSYSGANVLTFGAGSRLTVL.

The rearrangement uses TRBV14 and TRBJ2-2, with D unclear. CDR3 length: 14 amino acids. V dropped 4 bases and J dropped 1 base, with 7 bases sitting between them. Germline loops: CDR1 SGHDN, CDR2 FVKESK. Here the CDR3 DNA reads TGTGCCAGCAGCCTGGCTCAGAACACCGGGGAGCTGTTTTTT. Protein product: CASSLAQNTGELFF.

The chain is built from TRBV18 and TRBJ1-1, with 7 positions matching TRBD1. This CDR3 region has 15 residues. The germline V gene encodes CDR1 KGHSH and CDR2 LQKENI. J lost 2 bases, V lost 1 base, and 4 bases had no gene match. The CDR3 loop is CASSPQGAGNTEAFF. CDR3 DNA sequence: TGTGCCAGCTCACCACAGGGGGCCGGAAACACTGAAGCTTTCTTT.

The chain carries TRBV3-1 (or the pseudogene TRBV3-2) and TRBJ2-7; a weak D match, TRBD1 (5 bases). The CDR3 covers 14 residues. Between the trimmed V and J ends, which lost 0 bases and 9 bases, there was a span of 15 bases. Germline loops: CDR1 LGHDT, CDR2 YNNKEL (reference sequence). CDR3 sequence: CASSQEGQGFRQYV. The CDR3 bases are TGTGCCAGCAGCCAAGAAGGCCAGGGCTTCAGGCAGTACGTC.

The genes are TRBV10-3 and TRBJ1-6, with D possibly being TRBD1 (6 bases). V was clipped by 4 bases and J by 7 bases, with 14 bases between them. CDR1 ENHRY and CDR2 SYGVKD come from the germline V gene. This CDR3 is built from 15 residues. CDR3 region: CAISGNREGNSPLHF. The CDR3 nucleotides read TGTGCCATCAGTGGAAACAGGGAAGGGAATTCACCCCTCCACTTT.

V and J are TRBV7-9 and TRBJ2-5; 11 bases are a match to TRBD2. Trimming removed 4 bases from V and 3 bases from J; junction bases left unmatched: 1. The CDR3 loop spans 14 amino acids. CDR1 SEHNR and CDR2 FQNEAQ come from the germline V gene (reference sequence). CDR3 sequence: CASSWGLAEETQYF. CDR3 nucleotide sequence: TGTGCCAGCAGCTGGGGACTAGCGGAAGAGACCCAGTACTTC.

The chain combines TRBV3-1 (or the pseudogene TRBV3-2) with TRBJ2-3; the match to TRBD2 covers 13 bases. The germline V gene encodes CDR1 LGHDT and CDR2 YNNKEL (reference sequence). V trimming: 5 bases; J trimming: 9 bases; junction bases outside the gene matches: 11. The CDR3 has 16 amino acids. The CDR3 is CASSSSTSGGAGTQYF. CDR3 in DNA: TGTGCCAGCAGCTCGTCAACTAGCGGGGGGGCGGGAACGCAGTATTTT.

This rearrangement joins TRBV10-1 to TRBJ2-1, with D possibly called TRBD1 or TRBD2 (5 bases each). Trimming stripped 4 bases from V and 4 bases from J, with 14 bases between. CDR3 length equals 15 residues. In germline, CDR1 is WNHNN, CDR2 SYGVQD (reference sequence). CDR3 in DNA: TGCGCCAGCAGTGTGGGGGACGTATCGTACAATGAGCAGTTCTTC. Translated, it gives CASSVGDVSYNEQFF.

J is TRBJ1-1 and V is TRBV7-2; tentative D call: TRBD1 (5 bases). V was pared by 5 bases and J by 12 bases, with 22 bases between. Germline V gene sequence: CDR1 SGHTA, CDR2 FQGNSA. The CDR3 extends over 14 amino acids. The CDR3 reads CASSRTGALEETFF. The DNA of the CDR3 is TGTGCCAGCAGCAGAACAGGAGCCCTCGAGGAAACTTTCTTT.

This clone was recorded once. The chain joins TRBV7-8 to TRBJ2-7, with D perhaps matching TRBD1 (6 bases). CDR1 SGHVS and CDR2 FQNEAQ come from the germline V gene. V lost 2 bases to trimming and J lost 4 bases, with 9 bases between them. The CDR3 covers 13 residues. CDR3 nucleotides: TGTGCCAGCAGCTTATACAGGGAATACGAGCAGTACGTC. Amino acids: CASSLYREYEQYV.

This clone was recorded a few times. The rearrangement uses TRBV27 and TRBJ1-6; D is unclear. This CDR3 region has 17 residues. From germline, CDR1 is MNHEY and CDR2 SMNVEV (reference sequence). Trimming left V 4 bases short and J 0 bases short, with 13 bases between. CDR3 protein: CASSSSGTSSYNSPLHF. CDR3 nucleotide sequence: TGTGCCAGCAGTTCGTCAGGCACGAGCTCCTATAATTCACCCCTCCACTTT.

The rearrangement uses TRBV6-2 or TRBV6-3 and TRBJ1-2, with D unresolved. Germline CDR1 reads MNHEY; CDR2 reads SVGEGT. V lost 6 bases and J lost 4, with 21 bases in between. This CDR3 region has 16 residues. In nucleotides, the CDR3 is TGTGCCAGCAGCTCACTACAGAGGACGGATCTCTATGGCTACACCTTC. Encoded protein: CASSSLQRTDLYGYTF.

Here the CDR3 DNA reads TGTGCCACCAGTGATTCGAGGACAAGTGCTGAAAAACTGTTTTTT. Its protein is CATSDSRTSAEKLFF. The chain recombines TRBV24-1 with TRBJ1-4; weak D call: TRBD1 (5 bases). With 2 bases removed from V and 7 bases from J, the gap between germline ends came to 13 bases. There are 15 residues in the CDR3. The germline V gene encodes CDR1 KGHDR and CDR2 SFDVKD.

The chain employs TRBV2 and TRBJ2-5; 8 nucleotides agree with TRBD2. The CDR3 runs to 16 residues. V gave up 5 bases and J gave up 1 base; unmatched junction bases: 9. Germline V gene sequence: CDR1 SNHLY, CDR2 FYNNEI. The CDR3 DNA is TGTGCCAGCAGTTCGGTCAGCGGGGGAATCCAAGAGACCCAGTACTTC. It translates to CASSSVSGGIQETQYF.

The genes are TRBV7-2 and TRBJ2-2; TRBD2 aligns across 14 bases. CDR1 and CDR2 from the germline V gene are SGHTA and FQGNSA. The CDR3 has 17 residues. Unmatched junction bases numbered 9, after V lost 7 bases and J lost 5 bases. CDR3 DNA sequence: TGTGCCAGCATCCTGACTAGCGGGGGGGCATGGACCGGGGAGCTGTTTTTT. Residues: CASILTSGGAWTGELFF.

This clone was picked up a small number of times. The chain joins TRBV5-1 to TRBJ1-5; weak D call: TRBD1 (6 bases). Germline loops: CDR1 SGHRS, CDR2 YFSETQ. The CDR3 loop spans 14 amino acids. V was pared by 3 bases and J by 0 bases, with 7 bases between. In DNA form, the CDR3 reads TGCGCCAGCAGCTCAGGGGATAGCAATCAGCCCCAGCATTTT. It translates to CASSSGDSNQPQHF.

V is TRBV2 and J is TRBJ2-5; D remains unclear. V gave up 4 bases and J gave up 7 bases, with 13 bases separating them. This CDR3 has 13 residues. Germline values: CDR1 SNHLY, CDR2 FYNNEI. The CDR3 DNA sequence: TGTGCCAGCAGTGGCGACTCCCGAGGGACCCAGTACTTC. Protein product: CASSGDSRGTQYF.